The 19 T cell receptor beta chains listed next were all sequenced from one sample in a study of cytomegalovirus exposure and HLA in healthy donors (dated by TCRdb to the late 2010s). Library prep was done by the immunoSEQ multiplex PCR assay. For the multiplex PCR, a mixture combining 60 forward primers for TCR Vbeta segments and 13 reverse primers for TCR Jbeta segments was used. The immuneACCESS repertoire file appears here via TCRdb, limited to in-frame rearrangements. These files lack a portion of the clones; in checked studies, under half of the deficit traces to unresolved V genes, and the cause of the others is not known. Here the sample has around 160,000 clones; 60% to 80% occur a single time. Of the sample, more than 4% falls within the top ten clones. Specimen: PBMCs. The receptors derive from a male donor in good health and CMV-seronegative.

The rearrangement joins TRBV28 to TRBJ1-1, with a tentative D call TRBD1 (5 bases). Germline CDR1 reads MDHEN; CDR2 reads SYDVKM. The CDR3 extends over 14 amino acids. Trimming stripped 2 bases from V and 6 bases from J, with 13 bases between. For the CDR3, the DNA is TGTGCCAGCAGTTTAGTCCAGGGCGGCGCTGAAGCTTTCTTT. It specifies CASSLVQGGAEAFF.

The rearrangement links TRBV11-1 to TRBJ2-5, with D uncertain. The CDR3 consists of 12 residues. V was shortened by 1 base and J by 5 bases, with 5 bases between the two germline ends. Germline lookup yields CDR1 SGHAT and CDR2 FQDESV (reference sequence). CDR3 in DNA: TGTGCCAGCAGCTTAGAACGGGAGACCCAGTACTTC. Its protein is CASSLERETQYF.

The chain joins TRBV7-3 to TRBJ2-5; the match to TRBD2 covers 12 bases. Germline CDR1 and CDR2: SGHTA and FQGTGA. V gave up 5 bases and J gave up 5 bases; unmatched junction bases: 6. The CDR3 is 15 amino acids. CDR3 in DNA: TGTGCCAGCAGCACTCTAGCGGGAGGGATGGAGACCCAGTACTTC. It is translated as CASSTLAGGMETQYF.

V and J are TRBV4-1 and TRBJ2-5, with 9 bases aligning to TRBD1. The tail of the sequence fits TRBJ2-7 better, so the J call may be wrong. The CDR3 length is 15 residues. Germline loops: CDR1 MGHRA, CDR2 YSYEKL. In DNA, the CDR3 is TGCGCCAGCAGCCACCAAGCCGGGACAGGGTACGAGCAGTACTTC. Amino acid sequence: CASSHQAGTGYEQYF.

The rearrangement joins TRBV7-9 to TRBJ2-3; TRBD2 matches at 8 bases. There are 13 residues in the CDR3. Germline V CDR1 and CDR2: SEHNR, FQNEAQ (reference sequence). The J segment lost 2 bases and the V segment lost 9 bases, leaving 4 bases of the junction unmatched. CDR3 coding DNA: TGTGCCAGTGAGCGGGAGTACACAGATACGCAGTATTTT. Amino acid sequence: CASEREYTDTQYF.

The chain uses TRBV6-5 and TRBJ1-2, with a possible D match to TRBD1 (6 bases). The ends were cut back, 0 bases at V and 2 bases at J, with 10 bases in the middle. Germline values: CDR1 MNHEY, CDR2 SVGAGI. The CDR3 loop spans 15 amino acids. CDR3 nucleotide sequence: TGTGCCAGCAGTTACTCCGAAGGACAGAACTATGGCTACACCTTC. Translating gives CASSYSEGQNYGYTF.

The rearrangement joins TRBV5-6 to TRBJ2-7; 7 bases are a match to TRBD2. From germline, CDR1 is SGHDT and CDR2 YYEEEE. Germline trimming cut 4 bases from V and 4 bases from J; bases unmatched to any gene: 8. CDR3 length: 14 amino acids. Here the CDR3 reads CASSVSGIRYEQYF. Written as DNA, the CDR3 is TGTGCCAGCAGCGTCAGCGGGATTAGGTACGAGCAGTACTTC.

This clone was counted once. The rearrangement uses TRBV5-1 and TRBJ2-1; TRBD1 agrees at 9 bases. The CDR3 has 14 residues. Per germline, CDR1 SGHRS and CDR2 YFSETQ. V lost 7 bases and J lost 5; bases outside the gene matches: 7. CDR3 loop: CASSDRGDNNEQFF. The DNA for the CDR3 is TGCGCCAGCTCGGACAGGGGTGACAACAATGAGCAGTTCTTC.

The chain couples TRBV6-1 to TRBJ1-1; TRBD1 matches 9 bases. The CDR3 consists of 15 residues. CDR1 and CDR2 (germline): MNHNS, SASEGT. The V and J ends lost 5 bases and 10 bases, in that order; junction bases with no gene match: 14. The CDR3 reads CASSLQRDRVDTAFF. Written as DNA, the CDR3 is TGTGCCAGCAGTCTACAACGGGACAGGGTCGATACAGCTTTCTTT.

V usage is TRBV7-9 and J usage is TRBJ2-3; 11 positions match TRBD2. This CDR3 is built from 16 residues. The trim removed 7 bases at V and 0 bases at J, leaving 6 bases unmatched. Per germline, CDR1 SEHNR and CDR2 FQNEAQ (reference sequence). CDR3 sequence: CASTATSGTSTDTQYF. The CDR3 DNA reads as TGTGCCAGCACCGCGACTAGCGGGACTAGCACAGATACGCAGTATTTT.

The rearrangement uses TRBV7-9 and TRBJ1-1; weak D call: TRBD1 (6 bases). The germline V gene encodes CDR1 SEHNR and CDR2 FQNEAQ (reference sequence). V dropped 4 bases and J dropped 6 bases, with 9 bases sitting between them. This CDR3 is 12 amino acids long. CDR3 bases: TGTGCCAGCAGCTCGACAGGCTCTGAAGCTTTCTTT. Amino acids: CASSSTGSEAFF.

The V gene is TRBV5-8, the J gene TRBJ1-6; D unclear. The CDR3 contains 13 residues. The germline CDR1 and CDR2 sequences are SGHTS and YDEGEE. Trimming cost V 2 bases and J 12 bases, with 12 bases left between them. The CDR3 DNA is TGTGCCAGCAGCTTCAGAGAGGGTTTACCCCTCCACTTT. Encoded protein: CASSFREGLPLHF.

This rearrangement joins TRBV5-1 to TRBJ1-1, with TRBD1 as a possible D gene (5 bases). The CDR3 consists of 14 residues. Germline CDR1 and CDR2: SGHRS and YFSETQ. V was cut by 5 bases and J by 1 base, with 12 bases left in between. The CDR3 sequence is CASRRDFQNTEAFF. The CDR3 DNA reads TGCGCCAGCAGACGGGACTTTCAGAACACTGAAGCTTTCTTT. Full variable domain (missing parts from reference TRBV5-1 and TRBJ1-1): KAGVTQTPRYLIKTRGQQVTLSCSPISGHRSVSWYQQTPGQGLQFLFEYFSETQRNKGNFPGRFSGRQFSNSRSEMNVSTLELGDSALYLCASRRDFQNTEAFFGQGTRLTVV.

J is TRBJ1-5 and V is TRBV6-4; D not certain. CDR1 and CDR2 from the germline V gene are MRHNA and SNTAGT. This CDR3 comprises 12 residues. Deletions cut 3 bases from V and 4 bases from J, with 4 bases between. This chain's CDR3 is CASSDSNQPQHF. Written as DNA, the CDR3 is TGTGCCAGCAGTGATTCTAATCAGCCCCAGCATTTT.

This chain joins TRBV5-5 and TRBJ1-2; a weak D match, TRBD1 (6 bases). V gave up 2 bases and J gave up 1 base, with 12 bases separating them. Looked up from germline, CDR1 is SGHKS and CDR2 is YYEKEE (reference sequence). CDR3 size: 15 residues. The chain's CDR3 is CASSFGTPRNYGYTF. CDR3 DNA sequence: TGTGCCAGCAGCTTCGGGACACCTCGTAACTATGGCTACACCTTC. Variable domain in full (rest from reference TRBV5-5 and TRBJ1-2): DAGVTQSPTHLIKTRGQQVTLRCSPISGHKSVSWYQQVLGQGPQFIFQYYEKEERGRGNFPDRFSARQFPNYSSELNVNALLLGDSALYLCASSFGTPRNYGYTFGSGTRLTVV.

The chain employs TRBV11-2 and TRBJ2-3; 8 bases line up with TRBD1. Germline V lookup: CDR1 SGHAT, CDR2 FQNNGV. This CDR3 comprises 14 residues. The ends lost 5 bases at V and 3 bases at J; junction bases unmatched: 4. As DNA, the CDR3 is TGTGCCAGCAGCCACAGGGGGTGGACAGATACGCAGTATTTT. Amino acids: CASSHRGWTDTQYF.

The genes are TRBV7-6 and TRBJ1-3; 7 bases are a match to TRBD1. The junction had 2 bases not matched to a gene; V was cut back by 3 bases and J by 0 bases. The V gene's germline CDR1 is SGHVS and CDR2 FNYEAQ. CDR3 size: 15 residues. The CDR3 nucleotides read TGTGCCAGCAGCTTGGGGGACAGCTCTGGAAACACCATATATTTT. Translated, it gives CASSLGDSSGNTIYF.

The V gene is TRBV2, the J gene TRBJ1-2; D possibly corresponds to TRBD1 (5 bases). CDR3 length: 13 amino acids. V was pared by 3 bases and J by 4 bases, with 9 bases between. The germline V gene has CDR1 SNHLY and CDR2 FYNNEI. DNA for the CDR3: TGTGCCAGCAGTGACCAGGGTGGCTATGGCTACACCTTC. Translating it yields CASSDQGGYGYTF.

This chain joins TRBV5-4 and TRBJ2-1, with D unclear. CDR3 size: 13 residues. Germline values: CDR1 SGHNT, CDR2 YYREEE (reference sequence). The V end lost 1 base, the J end lost 5 bases, and 7 bases lay between the germline ends. The CDR3 coding sequence is TGTGCCAGCAGCTTGACTCTGAACAATGAGCAGTTCTTC. Protein product: CASSLTLNNEQFF.